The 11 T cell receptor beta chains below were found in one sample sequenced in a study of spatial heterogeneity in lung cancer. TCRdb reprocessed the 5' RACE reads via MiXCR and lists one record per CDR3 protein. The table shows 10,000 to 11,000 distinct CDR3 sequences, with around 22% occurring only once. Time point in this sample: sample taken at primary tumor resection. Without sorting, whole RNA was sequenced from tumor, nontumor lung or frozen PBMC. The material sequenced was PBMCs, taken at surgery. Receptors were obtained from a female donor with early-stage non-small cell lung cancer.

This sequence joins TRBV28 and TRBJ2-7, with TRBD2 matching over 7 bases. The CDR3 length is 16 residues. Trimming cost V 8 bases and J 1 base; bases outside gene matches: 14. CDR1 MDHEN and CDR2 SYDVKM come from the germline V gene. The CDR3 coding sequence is TGTGCCAGCCGCGCTCATGCGCGGGAGTGGTCCTACGAGCAGTACTTC. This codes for CASRAHAREWSYEQYF.

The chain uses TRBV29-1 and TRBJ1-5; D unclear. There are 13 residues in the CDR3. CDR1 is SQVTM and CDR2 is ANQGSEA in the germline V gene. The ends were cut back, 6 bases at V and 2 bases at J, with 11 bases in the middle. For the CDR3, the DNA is TGCAGCGTCAGAGCCGGCGGCAATCAGCCCCAGCATTTT. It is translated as CSVRAGGNQPQHF.

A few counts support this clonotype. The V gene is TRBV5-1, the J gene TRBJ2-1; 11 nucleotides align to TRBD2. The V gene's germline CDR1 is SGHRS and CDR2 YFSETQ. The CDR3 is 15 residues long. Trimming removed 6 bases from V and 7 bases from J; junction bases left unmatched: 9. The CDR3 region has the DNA TGCGCCAGCATGACGGGGGGACTAGCGGAAAATGAGCAGTTCTTC. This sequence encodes CASMTGGLAENEQFF.

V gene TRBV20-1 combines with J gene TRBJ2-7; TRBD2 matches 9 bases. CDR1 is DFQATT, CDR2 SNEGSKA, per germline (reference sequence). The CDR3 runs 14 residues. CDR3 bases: TGCAGCACCTTCCAAGCGGGAGGTCTCCGCGAGCAGTACTTC. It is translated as CSTFQAGGLREQYF.

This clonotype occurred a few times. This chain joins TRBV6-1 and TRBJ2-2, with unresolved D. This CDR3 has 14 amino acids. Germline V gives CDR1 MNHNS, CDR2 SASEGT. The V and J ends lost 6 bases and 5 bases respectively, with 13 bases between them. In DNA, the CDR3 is TGTGCCAGCAGGGCCTCTATGGATACCGGGGAGCTGTTTTTT. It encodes CASRASMDTGELFF.

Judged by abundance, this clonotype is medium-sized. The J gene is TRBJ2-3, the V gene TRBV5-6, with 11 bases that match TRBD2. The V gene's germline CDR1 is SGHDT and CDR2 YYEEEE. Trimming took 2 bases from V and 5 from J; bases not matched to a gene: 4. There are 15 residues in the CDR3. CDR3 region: CASSFLAGGVDTQYF. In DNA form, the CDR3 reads TGTGCCAGCAGCTTTCTAGCGGGAGGAGTAGATACGCAGTATTTT.

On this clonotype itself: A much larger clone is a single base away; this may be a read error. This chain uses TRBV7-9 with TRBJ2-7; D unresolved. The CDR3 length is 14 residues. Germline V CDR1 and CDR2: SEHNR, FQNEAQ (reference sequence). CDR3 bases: TGTACCAGCAGCCTAACGGGTTCCCGGTACCAGCAGTACTTC. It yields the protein CTSSLTGSRYQQYF.

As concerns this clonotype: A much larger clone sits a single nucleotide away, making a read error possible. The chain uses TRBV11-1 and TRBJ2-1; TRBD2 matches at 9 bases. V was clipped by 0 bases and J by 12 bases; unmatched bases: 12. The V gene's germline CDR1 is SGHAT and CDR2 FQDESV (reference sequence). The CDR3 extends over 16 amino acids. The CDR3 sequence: CASSLAGAGGIGGQFF. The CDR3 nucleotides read TGTGCCAGCAGCTTAGCGGGAGCGGGAGGAATTGGTGGGCAGTTCTTC.

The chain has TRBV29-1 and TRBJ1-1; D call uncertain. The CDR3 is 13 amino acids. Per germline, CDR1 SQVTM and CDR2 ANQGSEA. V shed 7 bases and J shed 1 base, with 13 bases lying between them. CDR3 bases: TGCAGCGCCTCGCGCCTGGAGAACACTGAAGCTTTCTTT. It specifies CSASRLENTEAFF.

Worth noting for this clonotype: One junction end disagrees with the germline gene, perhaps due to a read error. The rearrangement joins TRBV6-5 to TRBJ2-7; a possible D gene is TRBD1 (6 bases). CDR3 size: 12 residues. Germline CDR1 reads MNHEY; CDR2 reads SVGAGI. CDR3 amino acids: CASSTTGSEQCF. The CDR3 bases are TGTGCCAGCAGCACCACAGGGAGCGAGCAGTGCTTC.

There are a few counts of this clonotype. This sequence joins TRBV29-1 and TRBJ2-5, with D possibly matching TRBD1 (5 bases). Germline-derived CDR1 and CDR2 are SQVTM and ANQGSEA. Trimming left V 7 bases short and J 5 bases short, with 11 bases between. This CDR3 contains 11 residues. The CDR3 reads CSGRTTETQYF. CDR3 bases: TGCAGCGGGCGGACAACGGAGACCCAGTACTTC.